Below are 27 T cell receptor beta chains sequenced from a single sample in a study of PD-L1 blockade in urothelial cancer. Sequenced by immunoSEQ multiplex PCR; TCRdb stores in-frame clones only, minus some. The table includes some 100,000 clones, 91% detected once. This specimen consisted of PBMCs, obtained around atezolizumab (anti-PD-L1) treatment. These receptor sequences come from an elderly woman with urothelial cancer.

This chain connects TRBV27 to TRBJ1-1; D is ambiguous. The CDR3 is 14 residues long. V lost 3 bases to trimming and J lost 7 bases, with 15 bases between them. Looked up from germline, CDR1 is MNHEY and CDR2 is SMNVEV (reference sequence). The CDR3 spells CASSFRGRISEAFF. The CDR3 region has the DNA TGTGCCAGCAGTTTTAGAGGGAGGATCAGTGAAGCTTTCTTT.

This chain connects TRBV9 to TRBJ2-3; D remains unclear. V was shortened by 0 bases and J by 6 bases, with 8 bases between the two germline ends. Germline lookup yields CDR1 SGDLS and CDR2 YYNGEE. The CDR3 spans 13 residues. CDR3 sequence reads: CASSVAQKDTQYF. The CDR3 DNA sequence: TGTGCCAGCAGCGTAGCCCAGAAGGATACGCAGTATTTT.

This rearrangement joins TRBV6-1 to TRBJ2-5; possibly TRBD1 for D (6 bases). V was pared by 6 bases and J by 4 bases, with 15 bases between. This CDR3 comprises 14 residues. From germline, CDR1 is MNHNS and CDR2 SASEGT. CDR3 DNA sequence: TGTGCCAGCAGCGAAAGCAGACAGGTAGAGACCCAGTACTTC. It specifies CASSESRQVETQYF.

The genes are TRBV28 and TRBJ2-1, with TRBD2 identical over 7 bases. The germline V gene has CDR1 MDHEN and CDR2 SYDVKM. The CDR3 runs to 13 residues. The junction had 3 bases not matched to a gene; V was cut back by 6 bases and J by 4 bases. The CDR3 reads CASRGGGYNEQFF. Written as DNA, the CDR3 is TGTGCCAGCAGGGGGGGAGGGTACAATGAGCAGTTCTTC.

The V call is TRBV10-3, the J call TRBJ1-3; 7 bases are shared with TRBD1. Trimming took 3 bases from V and 2 from J; bases not matched to a gene: 4. Germline assignment: CDR1 ENHRY and CDR2 SYGVKD. The CDR3 is made up of 15 amino acids. The CDR3 loop is CAISEFQGAGNTIYF. Written as DNA, the CDR3 is TGTGCCATCAGTGAATTCCAGGGGGCTGGAAACACCATATATTTT.

The CDR3: CASSSGLANTGELFF. The CDR3 DNA is TGTGCCAGCAGCTCGGGACTAGCGAACACCGGGGAGCTGTTTTTT. This chain joins TRBV5-6 and TRBJ2-2, with TRBD2 matching 8 bases. V lost 3 bases, J lost 0 bases, and 1 base stayed unmatched. The CDR3 totals 15 residues. Germline lookup yields CDR1 SGHDT and CDR2 YYEEEE. The whole variable domain, filled in from reference TRBV5-6 and TRBJ2-2, reads DAGVTQSPTHLIKTRGQQVTLRCSPKSGHDTVSWYQQALGQGPQFIFQYYEEEERQRGNFPDRFSGHQFPNYSSELNVNALLLGDSALYLCASSSGLANTGELFFGEGSRLTVL.

The V call is TRBV7-8, the J call TRBJ2-5; TRBD2 is a possible D gene (6 bases). The CDR3 extends over 13 amino acids. V was cut by 5 bases and J by 5 bases, with 12 bases left in between. In germline, CDR1 is SGHVS, CDR2 FQNEAQ. CDR3 sequence: CASSPGSYETQYF. The CDR3 nucleotides read TGTGCCAGCAGCCCCGGGAGTTACGAGACCCAGTACTTC.

The J gene is TRBJ2-1, the V gene TRBV5-1, with TRBD2 identical over 11 bases. CDR1 SGHRS and CDR2 YFSETQ come from the germline V gene. The CDR3 has 14 amino acids. V lost 4 bases, J lost 15 bases, and 12 bases stayed unmatched. CDR3 nucleotide sequence: TGCGCCAGCAGCGGATTAGCGGGAGGGCCTGCCCCGTTCTTC. The encoded protein is CASSGLAGGPAPFF. Using reference TRBV5-1 and TRBJ2-1 for the parts outside the CDR3, the full variable domain is KAGVTQTPRYLIKTRGQQVTLSCSPISGHRSVSWYQQTPGQGLQFLFEYFSETQRNKGNFPGRFSGRQFSNSRSEMNVSTLELGDSALYLCASSGLAGGPAPFFGPGTRLTVL.

This chain links TRBV9 with TRBJ2-3; D call uncertain. The CDR3 consists of 15 residues. The V end was cut by 1 base, the J end by 1 base, with 10 bases between. Germline assignment: CDR1 SGDLS and CDR2 YYNGEE. The CDR3 DNA sequence: TGTGCCAGCAGCGTACGTTGGAGTGGCACAGATACGCAGTATTTT. It encodes CASSVRWSGTDTQYF.

CDR3 loop: CASSIVGGNQPQHF. The CDR3 region has the DNA TGTGCCAGTAGTATAGTGGGAGGGAATCAGCCCCAGCATTTT. The rearrangement links TRBV19 to TRBJ1-5; no clear D. The CDR3 consists of 14 residues. Germline V lookup: CDR1 LNHDA, CDR2 SQIVND (reference sequence). V was shortened by 1 base and J by 4 bases, with 8 bases between the two germline ends.

This clone was observed a single time. The chain links TRBV5-1 to TRBJ2-3; TRBD2 matches at 8 bases. The CDR3 has 14 residues. Losses at the gene ends were 1 base for V and 5 bases for J; bases not matched to a gene: 3. Germline CDR1 is SGHRS and CDR2 is YFSETQ. CDR3 sequence: CASSLSGGGDTQYF. The CDR3 region has the DNA TGCGCCAGCAGCTTGTCGGGAGGGGGAGATACGCAGTATTTT.

This sequence joins TRBV27 and TRBJ1-3; D is perhaps TRBD1 (5 bases). This CDR3 comprises 15 residues. V lost 6 bases and J lost 4, with 16 bases in between. In germline, CDR1 is MNHEY, CDR2 SMNVEV (reference sequence). In nucleotides, the CDR3 is TGTGCCAGCAGCCTGGCCGGGGGACCCGGAAACACCATATATTTT. This codes for CASSLAGGPGNTIYF.

The chain has TRBV7-2 and TRBJ1-2; 7 bases are a match to TRBD1. The CDR3 is made up of 15 amino acids. CDR1 and CDR2 (germline): SGHTA, FQGNSA. V dropped 6 bases and J dropped 4; count of bases not matched to a gene: 11. CDR3 amino acids: CASSTRGTDFYGYTF. For the CDR3, the DNA is TGTGCCAGCAGTACTCGCGGGACAGACTTCTATGGCTACACCTTC.

CDR3 sequence reads: CAWSGSSRSYGYTF. The CDR3 region has the DNA TGTGCCTGGAGTGGGTCAAGCCGGAGCTATGGCTACACCTTC. This chain uses TRBV30 with TRBJ1-2; no clear D gene. This CDR3 has 14 residues. V lost 1 base to trimming and J lost 4 bases, with 13 bases between them. Germline V gives CDR1 GTSNPN, CDR2 SVGIG (reference sequence).

The chain combines TRBV25-1 with TRBJ2-2, with 9 bases aligning to TRBD1. The CDR3 covers 14 residues. Trimming at V came to 4 bases and at J to 5 bases, leaving 2 bases not matched to a gene. Germline V gives CDR1 MGHDK, CDR2 SYGVNS. Here the CDR3 reads CASSVGQGTGELFF. The CDR3, as DNA: TGTGCCAGCAGTGTAGGACAGGGGACCGGGGAGCTGTTTTTT.

The chain recombines TRBV6-1 with TRBJ2-7; D not certain. Germline values: CDR1 MNHNS, CDR2 SASEGT. The CDR3 covers 12 residues. Trimming shortened V by 5 bases and J by 3 bases, and 8 bases separated the two germline ends. As DNA, the CDR3 is TGTGCCAGCAGTCAAGATATCTACGAGCAGTACTTC. Protein: CASSQDIYEQYF.

The V call is TRBV7-8, the J call TRBJ2-1, with 14 positions matching TRBD2. V dropped 5 bases and J dropped 5; count of bases not matched to a gene: 8. CDR3 length: 17 residues. The germline CDR1 and CDR2 sequences are SGHVS and FQNEAQ. The CDR3 reads CASSPQGLAGVHNEQFF. CDR3 in DNA: TGTGCCAGCAGCCCCCAGGGACTAGCGGGAGTTCACAATGAGCAGTTCTTC.

CDR3 sequence: CASSQESGGRNTGELFF. The CDR3 DNA reads as TGCGCCAGCAGCCAAGAGTCAGGGGGCAGGAACACCGGGGAGCTGTTTTTT. V is TRBV4-1 and J is TRBJ2-2, with 8 bases that match TRBD1. With V trimmed by 0 bases and J by 1 base, 4 bases remained unmatched. Per germline, CDR1 MGHRA and CDR2 YSYEKL. This CDR3 has 17 residues.

CDR3 residues: CASSSLGQGAGETQYF. The CDR3 DNA sequence: TGTGCCAGCAGCTCACTGGGACAGGGGGCGGGGGAGACCCAGTACTTC. The gene calls are TRBV7-2 and TRBJ2-5; TRBD1 agrees at 12 bases. CDR3 length: 16 residues. The germline gives CDR1 SGHTA, CDR2 FQGNSA. Germline trimming cut 4 bases from V and 5 bases from J; bases unmatched to any gene: 8. Drawing the rest from reference TRBV7-2 and TRBJ2-5, the complete variable domain is GAGVSQSPSNKVTEKGKDVELRCDPISGHTALYWYRQSLGQGLEFLIYFQGNSAPDKSGLPSDRFSAERTGGSVSTLTIQRTQQEDSAVYLCASSSLGQGAGETQYFGPGTRLLVL.

The chain uses TRBV7-9 and TRBJ2-1; weak D call: TRBD2 (5 bases). V was pared by 0 bases and J by 7 bases, with 16 bases between. This CDR3 has 16 residues. CDR1 and CDR2 (germline): SEHNR, FQNEAQ (reference sequence). The CDR3 DNA sequence: TGTGCCAGCAGCTTAGCGTGGGAGTTCCAGAGGAATGAGCAGTTCTTC. Its protein is CASSLAWEFQRNEQFF. The variable domain in full, with the rest retrieved from reference TRBV7-9 and TRBJ2-1, is DTGVSQNPRHKITKRGQNVTFRCDPISEHNRLYWYRQTLGQGPEFLTYFQNEAQLEKSRLLSDRFSAERPKGSFSTLEIQRTEQGDSAMYLCASSLAWEFQRNEQFFGPGTRLTVL.

The CDR3 reads CASSDPRAGTDTQYF. CDR3 DNA sequence: TGTGCCAGTAGTGACCCGAGGGCGGGCACAGATACGCAGTATTTT. The chain has TRBV19 and TRBJ2-3, with D possibly being TRBD2 (5 bases). Trimming shortened V by 5 bases and J by 1 base, and 13 bases separated the two germline ends. The CDR3 totals 15 residues. CDR1 is LNHDA and CDR2 is SQIVND in the germline V gene (reference sequence). Full variable domain (rest looked up from reference TRBV19 and TRBJ2-3): DGGITQSPKYLFRKEGQNVTLSCEQNLNHDAMYWYRQDPGQGLRLIYYSQIVNDFQKGDIAEGYSVSREKKESFPLTVTSAQKNPTAFYLCASSDPRAGTDTQYFGPGTRLTVL.

The V gene is TRBV5-1, the J gene TRBJ2-1, with D perhaps matching TRBD1 (5 bases). V was trimmed by 0 bases and J by 1 base, leaving 8 bases between them. Germline CDR1 is SGHRS and CDR2 is YFSETQ. The CDR3 contains 15 residues. The CDR3 DNA reads TGCGCCAGCAGCTTGGATGCAGGGTCCTACAATGAGCAGTTCTTC. Translation: CASSLDAGSYNEQFF.

The gene calls are TRBV19 and TRBJ1-1; 8 nucleotides match TRBD1. Trimming took 6 bases from V and 0 from J; bases not matched to a gene: 3. The CDR3 spans 14 residues. Germline V lookup: CDR1 LNHDA, CDR2 SQIVND (reference sequence). The CDR3 sequence is CASSGQGMNTEAFF. DNA of the CDR3: TGTGCCAGTAGCGGACAGGGTATGAACACTGAAGCTTTCTTT.

The DNA for the CDR3 is TGTGCCGGCGACAGGGTAGGCTCTGGGGCCAACGTCCTGACTTTC. It codes for CAGDRVGSGANVLTF. The chain is built from TRBV6-1 and TRBJ2-6; TRBD1 matches 7 bases. J lost 0 bases, V lost 11 bases, and 7 bases had no gene match. The CDR3 sequence is 15 residues long. Germline assignment: CDR1 MNHNS and CDR2 SASEGT.

This chain connects TRBV18 to TRBJ1-2; tentatively, D is TRBD1 (6 bases). Germline CDR1 KGHSH, CDR2 LQKENI. The germline V and J ends were trimmed by 0 bases and 8 bases, with 10 bases remaining between them. The CDR3 totals 13 residues. The chain's CDR3 is CASSPPYREGYTF. The CDR3 coding sequence is TGTGCCAGCTCACCACCATACAGGGAAGGCTACACCTTC.

The chain links TRBV7-6 to TRBJ1-3; no clear D. This CDR3 spans 17 amino acids. Trimming pared 2 bases from V and 0 bases from J, leaving 14 bases between. The germline CDR1 and CDR2 sequences are SGHVS and FNYEAQ. CDR3 DNA sequence: TGTGCCAGCAGCTTATTATCAAGTCGGAGCTCTGGAAACACCATATATTTT. Its protein is CASSLLSSRSSGNTIYF.

The chain recombines TRBV7-8 with TRBJ2-5; D remains ambiguous. The V end was cut by 6 bases, the J end by 5 bases, with 16 bases between. CDR1 and CDR2 (germline): SGHVS, FQNEAQ. This CDR3 spans 14 amino acids. For the CDR3, the DNA is TGTGCCAGCAGTTACCCAGGCAGGATGGAGACCCAGTACTTC. Translated, it gives CASSYPGRMETQYF.